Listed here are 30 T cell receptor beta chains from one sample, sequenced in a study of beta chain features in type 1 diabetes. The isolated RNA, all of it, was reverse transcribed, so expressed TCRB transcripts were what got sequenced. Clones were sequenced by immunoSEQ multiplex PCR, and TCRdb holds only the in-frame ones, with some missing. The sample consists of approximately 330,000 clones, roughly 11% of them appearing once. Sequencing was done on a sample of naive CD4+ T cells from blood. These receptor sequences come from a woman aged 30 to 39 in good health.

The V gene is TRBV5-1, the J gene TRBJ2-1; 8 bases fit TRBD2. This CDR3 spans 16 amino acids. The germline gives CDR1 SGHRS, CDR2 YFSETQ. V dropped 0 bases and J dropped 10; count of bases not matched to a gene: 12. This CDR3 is CASSLVAGSPLGEQFF. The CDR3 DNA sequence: TGCGCCAGCAGCTTGGTAGCGGGGAGCCCATTAGGCGAGCAGTTCTTC.

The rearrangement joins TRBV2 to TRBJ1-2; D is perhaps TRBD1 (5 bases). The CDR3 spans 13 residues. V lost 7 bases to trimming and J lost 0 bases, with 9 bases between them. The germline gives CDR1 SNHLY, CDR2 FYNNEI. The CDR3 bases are TGTGCCAGCACCGCGACAGCTAACTATGGCTACACCTTC. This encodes CASTATANYGYTF.

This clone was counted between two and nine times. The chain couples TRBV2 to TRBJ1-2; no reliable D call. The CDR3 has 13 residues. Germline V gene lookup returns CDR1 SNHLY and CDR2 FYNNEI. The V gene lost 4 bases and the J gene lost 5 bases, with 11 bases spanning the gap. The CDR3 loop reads CASSVTEWYGYTF. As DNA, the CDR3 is TGTGCCAGCAGTGTTACAGAATGGTATGGCTACACCTTC.

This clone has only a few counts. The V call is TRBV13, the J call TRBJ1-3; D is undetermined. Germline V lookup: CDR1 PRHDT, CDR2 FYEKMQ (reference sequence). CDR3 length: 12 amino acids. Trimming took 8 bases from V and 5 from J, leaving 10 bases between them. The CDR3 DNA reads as TGTGCCAGCGCATGGGAGAGAAACACCATATATTTT. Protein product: CASAWERNTIYF.

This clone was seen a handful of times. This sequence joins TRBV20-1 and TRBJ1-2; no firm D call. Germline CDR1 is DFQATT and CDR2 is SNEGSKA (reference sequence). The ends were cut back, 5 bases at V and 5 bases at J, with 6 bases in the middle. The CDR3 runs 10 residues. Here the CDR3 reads CSAADYGYTF. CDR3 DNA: TGCAGTGCTGCGGATTATGGCTACACCTTC.

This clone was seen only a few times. CDR3 DNA: TGCGCCAGCAGCCCCACGACGAGGGATGGCTACACCTTC. Protein product: CASSPTTRDGYTF. V usage is TRBV4-3 and J usage is TRBJ1-2, with D unresolved. The CDR3 consists of 13 residues. Germline CDR1 LGHNA, CDR2 YSLEER. V was cut by 4 bases and J by 6 bases, with 12 bases left in between.

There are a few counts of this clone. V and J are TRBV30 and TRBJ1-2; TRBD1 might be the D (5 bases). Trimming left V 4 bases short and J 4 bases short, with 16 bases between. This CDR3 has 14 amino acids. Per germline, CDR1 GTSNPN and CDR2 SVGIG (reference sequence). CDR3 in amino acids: CAWNLGGGAYGYTF. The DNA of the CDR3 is TGTGCCTGGAACTTGGGAGGAGGGGCCTATGGCTACACCTTC.

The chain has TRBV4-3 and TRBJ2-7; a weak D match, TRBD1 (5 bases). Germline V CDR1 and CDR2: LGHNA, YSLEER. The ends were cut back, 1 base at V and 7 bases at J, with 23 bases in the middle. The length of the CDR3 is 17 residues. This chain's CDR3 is CASSQGSGSLRVREQYF. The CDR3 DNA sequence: TGCGCCAGCAGCCAAGGATCAGGGTCTCTCCGTGTGCGAGAGCAGTACTTC.

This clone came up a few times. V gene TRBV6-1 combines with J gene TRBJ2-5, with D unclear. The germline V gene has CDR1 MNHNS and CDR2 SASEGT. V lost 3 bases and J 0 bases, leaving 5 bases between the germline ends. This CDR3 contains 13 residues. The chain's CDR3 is CASSDPYQETQYF. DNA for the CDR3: TGTGCCAGCAGTGACCCGTACCAAGAGACCCAGTACTTC.

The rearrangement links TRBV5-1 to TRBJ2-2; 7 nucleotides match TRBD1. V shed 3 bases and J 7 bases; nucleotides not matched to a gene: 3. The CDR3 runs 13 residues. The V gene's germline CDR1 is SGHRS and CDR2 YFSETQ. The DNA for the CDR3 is TGCGCCAGCAGCTCGGACAGGCGCGGGGAGCTGTTTTTT. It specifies CASSSDRRGELFF.

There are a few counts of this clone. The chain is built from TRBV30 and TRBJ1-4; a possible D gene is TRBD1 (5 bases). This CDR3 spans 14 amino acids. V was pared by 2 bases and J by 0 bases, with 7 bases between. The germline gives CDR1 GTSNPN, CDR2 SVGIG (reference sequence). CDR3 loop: CAWSLGATNEKLFF. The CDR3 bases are TGTGCCTGGAGTTTAGGGGCAACTAATGAAAAACTGTTTTTT. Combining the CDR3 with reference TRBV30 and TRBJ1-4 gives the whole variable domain SQTIHQWPATLVQPVGSPLSLECTVEGTSNPNLYWYRQAAGRGLQLLFYSVGIGQISSEVPQNLSASRPQDRQFILSSKKLLLSDSGFYLCAWSLGATNEKLFFGSGTQLSVL.

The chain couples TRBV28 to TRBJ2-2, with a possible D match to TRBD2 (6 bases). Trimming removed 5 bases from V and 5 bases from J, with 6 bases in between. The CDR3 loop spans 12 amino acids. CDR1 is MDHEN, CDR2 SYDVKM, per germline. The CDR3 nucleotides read TGTGCCAGCAGTGGGGGGACCGGGGAGCTGTTTTTT. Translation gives CASSGGTGELFF.

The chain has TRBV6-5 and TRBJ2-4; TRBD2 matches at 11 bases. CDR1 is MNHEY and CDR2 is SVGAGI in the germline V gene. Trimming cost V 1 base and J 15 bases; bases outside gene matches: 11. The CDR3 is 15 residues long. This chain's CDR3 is CASSYFSGRAPFLYF. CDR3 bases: TGTGCCAGCAGTTACTTTAGCGGGAGGGCCCCGTTTCTGTACTTC.

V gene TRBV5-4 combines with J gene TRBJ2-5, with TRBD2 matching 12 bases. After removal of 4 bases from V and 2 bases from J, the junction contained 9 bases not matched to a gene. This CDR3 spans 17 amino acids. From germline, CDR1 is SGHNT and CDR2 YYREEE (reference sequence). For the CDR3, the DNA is TGTGCCAGCAGCCCCTCCCCTAGCGGGAGGGGACAAGAGACCCAGTACTTC. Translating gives CASSPSPSGRGQETQYF.

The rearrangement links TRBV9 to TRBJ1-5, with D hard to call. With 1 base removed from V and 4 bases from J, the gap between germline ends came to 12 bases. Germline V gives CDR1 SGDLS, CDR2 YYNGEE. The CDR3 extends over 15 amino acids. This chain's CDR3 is CASSVLRPSNQPQHF. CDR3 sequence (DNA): TGTGCCAGCAGCGTACTCAGGCCTTCTAATCAGCCCCAGCATTTT.

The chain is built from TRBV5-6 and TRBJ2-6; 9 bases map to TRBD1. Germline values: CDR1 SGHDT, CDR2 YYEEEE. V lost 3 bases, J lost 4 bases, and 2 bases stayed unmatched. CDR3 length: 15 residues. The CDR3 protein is CASSWTGVGANVLTF. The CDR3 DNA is TGTGCCAGCAGCTGGACAGGGGTCGGGGCCAACGTCCTGACTTTC.

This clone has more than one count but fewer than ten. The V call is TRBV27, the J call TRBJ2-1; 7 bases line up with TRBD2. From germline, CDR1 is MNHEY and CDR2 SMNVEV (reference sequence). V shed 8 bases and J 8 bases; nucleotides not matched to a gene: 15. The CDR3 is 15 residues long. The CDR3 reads CASSLRGGSRHEQFF. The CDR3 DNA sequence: TGTGCCAGCTCCCTTAGGGGCGGGAGTAGGCATGAGCAGTTCTTC.

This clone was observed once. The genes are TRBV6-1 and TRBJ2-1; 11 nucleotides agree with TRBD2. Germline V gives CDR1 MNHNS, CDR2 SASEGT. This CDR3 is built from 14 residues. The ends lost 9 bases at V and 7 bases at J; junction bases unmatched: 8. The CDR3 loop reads CASDLGLAANEQFF. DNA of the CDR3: TGTGCCAGTGACTTGGGACTAGCGGCTAATGAGCAGTTCTTC.

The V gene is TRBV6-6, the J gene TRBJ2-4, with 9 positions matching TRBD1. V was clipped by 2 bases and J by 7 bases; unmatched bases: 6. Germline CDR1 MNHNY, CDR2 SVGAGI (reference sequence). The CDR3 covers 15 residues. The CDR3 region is CASSYAGQGGNIQYF. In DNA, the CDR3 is TGTGCCAGCAGTTACGCGGGACAGGGAGGGAACATTCAGTACTTC.

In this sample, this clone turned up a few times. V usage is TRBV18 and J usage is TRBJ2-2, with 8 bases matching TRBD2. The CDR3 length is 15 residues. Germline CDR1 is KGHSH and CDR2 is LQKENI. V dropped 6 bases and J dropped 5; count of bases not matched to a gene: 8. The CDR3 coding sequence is TGTGCCAGCTCCGTCGTGGGACTAGGGACCGGGGAGCTGTTTTTT. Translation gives CASSVVGLGTGELFF.

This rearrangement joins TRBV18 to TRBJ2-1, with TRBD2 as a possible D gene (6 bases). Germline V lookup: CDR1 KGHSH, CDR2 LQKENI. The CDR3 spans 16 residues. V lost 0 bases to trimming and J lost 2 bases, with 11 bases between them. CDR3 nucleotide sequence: TGTGCCAGCTCACCACCTTCCGGGACTCCCTACAATGAGCAGTTCTTC. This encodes CASSPPSGTPYNEQFF.

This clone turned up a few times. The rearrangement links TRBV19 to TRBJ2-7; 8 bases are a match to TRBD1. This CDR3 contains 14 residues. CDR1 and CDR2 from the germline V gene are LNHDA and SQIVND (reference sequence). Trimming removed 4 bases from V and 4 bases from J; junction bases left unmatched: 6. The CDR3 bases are TGTGCCAGTAGTACCGGACAGGGCTCATACGAGCAGTACTTC. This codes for CASSTGQGSYEQYF.

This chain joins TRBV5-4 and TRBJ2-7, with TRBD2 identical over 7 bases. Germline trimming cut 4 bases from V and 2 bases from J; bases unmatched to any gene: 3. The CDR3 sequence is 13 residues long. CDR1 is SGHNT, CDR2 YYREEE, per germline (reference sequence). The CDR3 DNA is TGTGCCAGCAGCCCTAGCGGCCCCTACGAGCAGTACTTC. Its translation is CASSPSGPYEQYF.

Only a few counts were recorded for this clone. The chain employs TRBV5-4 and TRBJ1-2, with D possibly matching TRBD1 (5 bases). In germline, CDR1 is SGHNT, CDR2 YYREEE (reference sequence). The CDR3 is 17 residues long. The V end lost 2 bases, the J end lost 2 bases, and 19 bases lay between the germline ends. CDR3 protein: CASSFETKWGLNYGYTF. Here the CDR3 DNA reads TGTGCCAGCAGCTTTGAGACAAAATGGGGACTAAACTATGGCTACACCTTC.

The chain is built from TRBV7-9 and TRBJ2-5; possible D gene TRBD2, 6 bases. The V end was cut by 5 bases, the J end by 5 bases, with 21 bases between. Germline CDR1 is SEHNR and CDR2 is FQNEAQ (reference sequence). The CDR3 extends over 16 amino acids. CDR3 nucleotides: TGTGCCAGCAGCCCCCCTTGGGGGGTTTCTGGCGAGACCCAGTACTTC. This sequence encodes CASSPPWGVSGETQYF.

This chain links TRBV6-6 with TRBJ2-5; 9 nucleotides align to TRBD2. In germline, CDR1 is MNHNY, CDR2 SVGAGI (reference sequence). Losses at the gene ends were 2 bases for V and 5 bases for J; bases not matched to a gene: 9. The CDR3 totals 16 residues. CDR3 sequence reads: CASSYVIAGEWETQYF. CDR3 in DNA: TGTGCCAGCAGTTACGTGATAGCGGGAGAGTGGGAGACCCAGTACTTC.

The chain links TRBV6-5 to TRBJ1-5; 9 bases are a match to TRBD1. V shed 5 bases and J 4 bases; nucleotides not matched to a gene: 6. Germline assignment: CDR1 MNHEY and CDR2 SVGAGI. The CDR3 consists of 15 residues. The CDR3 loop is CASSPSGTGNQPQHF. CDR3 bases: TGTGCCAGCAGTCCGTCCGGGACAGGGAATCAGCCCCAGCATTTT.

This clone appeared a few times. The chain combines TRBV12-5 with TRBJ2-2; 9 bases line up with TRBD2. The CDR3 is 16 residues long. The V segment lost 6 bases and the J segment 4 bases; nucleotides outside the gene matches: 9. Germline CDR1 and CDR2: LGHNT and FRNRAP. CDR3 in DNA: TGTGCTAGTGGGATATTAGCGGGAGTTGCCACCGGGGAGCTGTTTTTT. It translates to CASGILAGVATGELFF.

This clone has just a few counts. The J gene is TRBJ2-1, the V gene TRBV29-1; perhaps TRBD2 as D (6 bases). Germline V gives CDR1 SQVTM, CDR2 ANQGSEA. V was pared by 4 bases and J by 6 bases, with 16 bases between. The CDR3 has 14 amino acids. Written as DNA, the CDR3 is TGCAGCGTTGGGTGGGGGGTAGAGACCAATGAGCAGTTCTTC. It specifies CSVGWGVETNEQFF.

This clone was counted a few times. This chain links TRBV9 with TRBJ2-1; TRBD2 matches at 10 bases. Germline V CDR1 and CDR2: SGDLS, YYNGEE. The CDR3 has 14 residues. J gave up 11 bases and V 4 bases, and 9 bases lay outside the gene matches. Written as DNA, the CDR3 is TGTGCCAGCAGCTTTCAGCGGGAGGGAGACAAGCAGTTCTTC. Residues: CASSFQREGDKQFF.